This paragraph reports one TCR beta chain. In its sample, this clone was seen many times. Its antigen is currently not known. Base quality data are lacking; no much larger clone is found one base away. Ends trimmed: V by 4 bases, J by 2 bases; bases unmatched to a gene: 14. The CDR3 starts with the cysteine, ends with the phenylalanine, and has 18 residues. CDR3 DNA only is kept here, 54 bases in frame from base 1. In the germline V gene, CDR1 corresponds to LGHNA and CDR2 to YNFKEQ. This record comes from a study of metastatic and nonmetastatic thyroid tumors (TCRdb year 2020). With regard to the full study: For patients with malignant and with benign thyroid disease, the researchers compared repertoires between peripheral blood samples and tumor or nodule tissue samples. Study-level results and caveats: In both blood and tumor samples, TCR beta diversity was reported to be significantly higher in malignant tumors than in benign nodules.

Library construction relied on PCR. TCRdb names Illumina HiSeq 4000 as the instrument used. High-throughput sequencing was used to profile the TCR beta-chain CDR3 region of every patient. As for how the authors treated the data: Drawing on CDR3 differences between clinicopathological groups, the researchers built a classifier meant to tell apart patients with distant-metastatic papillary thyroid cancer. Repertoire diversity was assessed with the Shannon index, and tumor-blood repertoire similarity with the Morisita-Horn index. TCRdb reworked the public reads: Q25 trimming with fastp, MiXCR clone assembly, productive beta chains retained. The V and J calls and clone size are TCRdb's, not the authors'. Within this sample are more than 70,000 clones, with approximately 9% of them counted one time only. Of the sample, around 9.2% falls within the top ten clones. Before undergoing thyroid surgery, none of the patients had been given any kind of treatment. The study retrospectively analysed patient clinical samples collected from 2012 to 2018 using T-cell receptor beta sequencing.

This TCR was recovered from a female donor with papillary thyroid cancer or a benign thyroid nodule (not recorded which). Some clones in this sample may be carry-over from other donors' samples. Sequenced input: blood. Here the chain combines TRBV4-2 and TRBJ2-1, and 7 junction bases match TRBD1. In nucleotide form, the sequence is TGTGCCAGCAGCCCCCGAAACCAGATGACAGGGCCCTACAATGAGCAGTTCTTC. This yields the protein CASSPRNQMTGPYNEQFF.